A single sample is the source of the 27 T cell receptor beta chains below, sequenced in a study of cytomegalovirus exposure and HLA in healthy donors. Profiling relied on immunoSEQ multiplex PCR, and the TCRdb table lists in-frame clones only, not all of them. The sample lists under 200,000 clones, roughly 95% seen once, with about 0.89% in the top ten. The sample was PBMCs. These receptors all stem from a woman aged 18-35 years in good health and CMV-seronegative.

This chain links TRBV11-3 with TRBJ2-3, with D perhaps TRBD1 (5 bases). Germline CDR1 SGHNT, CDR2 YENEEA. This CDR3 contains 14 residues. V lost 5 bases to trimming and J lost 2 bases, with 11 bases between them. The CDR3 region is CASSPGPLTDTQYF. The CDR3 DNA reads TGTGCCAGCAGCCCAGGGCCCCTCACAGATACGCAGTATTTT.

This chain connects TRBV27 to TRBJ2-1; weak D call: TRBD2 (5 bases). CDR3 length equals 16 residues. Germline lookup yields CDR1 MNHEY and CDR2 SMNVEV (reference sequence). Trimming pared 6 bases from V and 2 bases from J, leaving 17 bases between. The CDR3 bases are TGTGCCAGCAGCTCCCTTGTAGCGCAGACCTACAATGAGCAGTTCTTC. Amino acid sequence: CASSSLVAQTYNEQFF.

This rearrangement joins TRBV7-2 to TRBJ1-5, with 10 bases that match TRBD1. V lost 5 bases, J lost 5 bases, and 6 bases stayed unmatched. Germline CDR1 and CDR2: SGHTA and FQGNSA. The CDR3 is made up of 15 amino acids. The CDR3 protein is CASSPWTGGHQPQHF. The CDR3 DNA sequence: TGTGCCAGCAGCCCGTGGACAGGGGGTCATCAGCCCCAGCATTTT.

This sequence joins TRBV9 and TRBJ1-2, with 8 bases that match TRBD1. The V gene's germline CDR1 is SGDLS and CDR2 YYNGEE. The junction had 1 base not matched to a gene; V was cut back by 0 bases and J by 0 bases. There are 15 residues in the CDR3. The CDR3 loop is CASSVETGANYGYTF. The CDR3 DNA reads TGTGCCAGCAGCGTAGAGACAGGGGCTAACTATGGCTACACCTTC.

V is TRBV6-6 and J is TRBJ2-1; 9 nucleotides match TRBD1. From germline, CDR1 is MNHNY and CDR2 SVGAGI (reference sequence). The CDR3 sequence is 16 residues long. V was pared by 1 base and J by 4 bases, with 5 bases of the junction left unmatched. In nucleotides, the CDR3 is TGTGCCAGCAGTTACTTGGGGACAGGGATTTACAATGAGCAGTTCTTC. It specifies CASSYLGTGIYNEQFF.

V and J are TRBV5-1 and TRBJ2-2; TRBD1 aligns across 12 bases. This CDR3 has 19 amino acids. Germline V lookup: CDR1 SGHRS, CDR2 YFSETQ. Unmatched junction bases numbered 14, after V lost 7 bases and J lost 1 base. The CDR3 loop reads CASWGSGTGGFKNTGELFF. DNA of the CDR3: TGCGCCAGCTGGGGTTCCGGGACAGGGGGCTTTAAGAACACCGGGGAGCTGTTTTTT.

The V and J genes are TRBV21-1 and TRBJ1-5. TRBV21-1 is labeled a pseudogene. The CDR3 covers 16 residues. CDR3 sequence: CASSKGVSDPREPQHF. CDR3 bases: TGTGCCAGCAGCAAAGGTGTGTCGGACCCGCGGGAGCCCCAGCATTTT.

The V call is TRBV19, the J call TRBJ1-1; D is undetermined. CDR1 and CDR2 from the germline V gene are LNHDA and SQIVND (reference sequence). V was clipped by 10 bases and J by 1 base, with 22 bases between them. The CDR3 loop spans 16 amino acids. CDR3 region: CATKPGVVRPNTEAFF. Written as DNA, the CDR3 is TGTGCCACCAAGCCGGGAGTGGTCCGACCGAACACTGAAGCTTTCTTT.

V gene TRBV9 combines with J gene TRBJ1-1; 9 bases are a match to TRBD1. CDR1 and CDR2 (germline): SGDLS, YYNGEE. The CDR3 totals 16 residues. V was clipped by 4 bases and J by 2 bases; unmatched bases: 9. The CDR3 here is CASSTSGTGINTEAFF. The CDR3 DNA reads as TGTGCCAGCAGCACTTCCGGGACAGGGATTAACACTGAAGCTTTCTTT.

The chain links TRBV7-2 to TRBJ2-7, with TRBD1 as a possible D gene (5 bases). This CDR3 has 12 residues. Germline values: CDR1 SGHTA, CDR2 FQGNSA. The V end was cut by 6 bases, the J end by 3 bases, with 9 bases between. This CDR3 is CASSNRFYEQYF. For the CDR3, the DNA is TGTGCCAGCAGTAACAGGTTCTACGAGCAGTACTTC.

The V and J genes are TRBV7-2 and TRBJ1-1; D is unresolved. This CDR3 region has 14 residues. Germline CDR1 SGHTA, CDR2 FQGNSA. With 4 bases removed from V and 5 bases from J, the gap between germline ends came to 14 bases. The CDR3 protein is CASSSPRTETEAFF. The DNA for the CDR3 is TGTGCCAGCAGCTCCCCGCGAACAGAGACTGAAGCTTTCTTT.

The chain joins TRBV11-3 to TRBJ1-1; D perhaps matches TRBD1 (6 bases). This CDR3 spans 12 amino acids. V lost 5 bases to trimming and J lost 5 bases, with 9 bases between them. Germline V gene sequence: CDR1 SGHNT, CDR2 YENEEA. CDR3 coding DNA: TGTGCCAGCAGCACAGGGTTGACTGAAGCTTTCTTT. Its translation is CASSTGLTEAFF.

This chain connects TRBV7-9 to TRBJ1-1, with D perhaps matching TRBD1 (6 bases). Trimming left V 3 bases short and J 2 bases short, with 10 bases between. CDR3 length: 14 residues. CDR1 is SEHNR, CDR2 FQNEAQ, per germline (reference sequence). This chain's CDR3 is CASSLQQGNTEAFF. The CDR3 DNA follows: TGTGCCAGCAGCTTGCAACAGGGTAACACTGAAGCTTTCTTT.

The V call is TRBV6-5, the J call TRBJ1-1, with a weak D call TRBD1 (6 bases). The CDR3 extends over 15 amino acids. Germline CDR1 and CDR2: MNHEY and SVGAGI. Trimming took off 7 bases at V and 4 bases at J, with 19 bases between the two ends. The CDR3 coding sequence is TGTGCCAGCACCACGTTTATACAGGGTGTCACTGAAGCTTTCTTT. Encoded protein: CASTTFIQGVTEAFF.

Comments on this clone: At one end, the junction sequence differs from germline, possibly due to a read error. The chain joins TRBV7-7 to TRBJ2-5; D is unresolved. The CDR3 sequence is 14 residues long. CDR1 is SSHAT, CDR2 FNYEAQ, per germline (reference sequence). The CDR3 nucleotides read TGTGCTAGCAGCTTATTTGGCAGCCAAGAGACCCAGTACTTC. As protein: CASSLFGSQETQYF.

The chain uses TRBV7-9 and TRBJ1-2; no clear D gene. There are 15 residues in the CDR3. With 3 bases removed from V and 4 bases from J, the gap between germline ends came to 15 bases. The germline gives CDR1 SEHNR, CDR2 FQNEAQ (reference sequence). The DNA for the CDR3 is TGTGCCAGCAGCTTGCCTCAGGAGGGTACCTATGGCTACACCTTC. Translation gives CASSLPQEGTYGYTF.

The CDR3 spells CASSPLAGGRYEQYF. CDR3 sequence (DNA): TGTGCCAGCAGCCCGTTAGCGGGGGGGCGATACGAGCAGTACTTC. The J gene is TRBJ2-7, the V gene TRBV11-2, with 11 positions matching TRBD2. CDR3 length: 15 amino acids. Germline V gene lookup returns CDR1 SGHAT and CDR2 FQNNGV. Trimming took 5 bases from V and 4 from J; bases not matched to a gene: 7.

The V call is TRBV7-2, the J call TRBJ2-1; D is uncertain. Between the trimmed V and J ends, which lost 1 base and 2 bases, there was a span of 9 bases. Germline CDR1 reads SGHTA; CDR2 reads FQGNSA. The length of the CDR3 is 15 residues. Here the CDR3 reads CASSLDWATYNEQFF. CDR3 nucleotide sequence: TGTGCCAGCAGCTTAGACTGGGCAACCTACAATGAGCAGTTCTTC.

V usage is TRBV28 and J usage is TRBJ2-7, with D uncertain. CDR3 size: 11 residues. Deletions cut 3 bases from V and 4 bases from J, with 4 bases between. CDR1 MDHEN and CDR2 SYDVKM come from the germline V gene. The CDR3 bases are TGTGCCAGCAGTTTCTCGTACGAGCAGTACTTC. It translates to CASSFSYEQYF.

This clone appeared once. This chain connects TRBV10-1 to TRBJ1-5, with D perhaps TRBD1 (6 bases). The CDR3 extends over 14 amino acids. The V gene's germline CDR1 is WNHNN and CDR2 SYGVQD (reference sequence). V was clipped by 5 bases and J by 2 bases, with 10 bases between them. The CDR3 sequence is CASSYRVGNQPQHF. In DNA form, the CDR3 reads TGCGCCAGCAGTTACAGGGTAGGCAATCAGCCCCAGCATTTT.

The CDR3 sequence is CASSLDDPGLGWFF. For the CDR3, the DNA is TGCGCCAGCAGCTTGGACGATCCGGGACTAGGTTGGTTCTTC. The V and J genes are TRBV5-1 and TRBJ2-1; 8 bases are a match to TRBD2. This CDR3 contains 14 residues. V was pared by 0 bases and J by 15 bases, with 11 bases of the junction left unmatched. Germline loops: CDR1 SGHRS, CDR2 YFSETQ.

This rearrangement joins TRBV6-1 to TRBJ1-1; 7 nucleotides match TRBD1. Germline CDR1 reads MNHNS; CDR2 reads SASEGT. CDR3 length: 14 amino acids. Losses at the gene ends were 7 bases for V and 2 bases for J; bases not matched to a gene: 7. The CDR3 region is CASKNRGVNTEAFF. The CDR3 DNA reads as TGTGCCAGCAAAAACAGGGGAGTCAACACTGAAGCTTTCTTT.

The chain combines TRBV7-2 with TRBJ2-2; TRBD2 aligns across 7 bases. V lost 1 base to trimming and J lost 5 bases; unmatched junction nucleotides: 7. The CDR3 spans 16 residues. Germline CDR1 is SGHTA and CDR2 is FQGNSA. The CDR3 nucleotides read TGTGCCAGCAGCTTAGGTGGCGGGGGATGGACCGGGGAGCTGTTTTTT. This codes for CASSLGGGGWTGELFF.

The chain joins TRBV19 to TRBJ2-7; 9 nucleotides line up with TRBD1. The CDR3 is 12 residues long. The V gene end was trimmed by 9 bases and the J gene end by 5 bases; junction bases not matched to a gene: 5. Germline V gene lookup returns CDR1 LNHDA and CDR2 SQIVND (reference sequence). CDR3 in amino acids: CASGQGSNEQYF. The DNA for the CDR3 is TGTGCCAGCGGACAGGGGAGTAACGAGCAGTACTTC.

The chain links TRBV27 to TRBJ1-2; TRBD1 might be the D (6 bases). Germline CDR1 reads MNHEY; CDR2 reads SMNVEV (reference sequence). The CDR3 contains 11 residues. V gave up 11 bases and J gave up 8 bases, with 15 bases separating them. CDR3 coding DNA: TGTGCCTTCCGGACAGTCGAAGGCTACACCTTC. It codes for CAFRTVEGYTF.

The chain uses TRBV2 and TRBJ1-2; 9 positions match TRBD1. CDR3 size: 13 residues. Trimming took 7 bases from V and 5 from J; bases not matched to a gene: 5. Germline CDR1 and CDR2: SNHLY and FYNNEI. CDR3 protein: CASTGTGIYGYTF. CDR3 nucleotide sequence: TGTGCCAGCACCGGGACAGGGATATATGGCTACACCTTC.

The chain is built from TRBV18 and TRBJ2-3; no reliable D call. The V gene's germline CDR1 is KGHSH and CDR2 LQKENI. The CDR3 has 13 amino acids. Trimming removed 6 bases at V and 0 bases at J, with 7 bases between. The chain's CDR3 is CASSKLSTDTQYF. The CDR3 nucleotides are TGTGCCAGCTCTAAACTTAGCACAGATACGCAGTATTTT. Full variable domain (rest looked up from reference TRBV18 and TRBJ2-3): NAGVMQNPRHLVRRRGQEARLRCSPMKGHSHVYWYRQLPEEGLKFMVYLQKENIIDESGMPKERFSAEFPKEGPSILRIQQVVRGDSAAYFCASSKLSTDTQYFGPGTRLTVL.